This T cell receptor (beta chain) is drawn from a study of blood T cell repertoires in COVID-19. Study details: The cDNA or gDNA used as material had been derived from T cells, B-cell-depleted T cells, or PBMCs.

The germline gives CDR1 LNHDA, CDR2 SQIVND (reference sequence). The CDR3 covers 13 residues. Trimming took 8 bases from V and 0 from J, leaving 10 bases between them. The table came from immunoSEQ multiplex PCR; TCRdb's copy has only in-frame clones and leaves some out. This table has roughly 140,000 clones, approximately 91% appearing once. The V call is TRBV19, the J call TRBJ1-1; a possible D gene is TRBD1 (6 bases). The receptor was derived from a man aged 65-85 years with acute or convalescent COVID-19. The specimen sequenced was peripheral blood. CDR3 DNA sequence: TGTGCCAGTGGGGGCGGAGTGAACACTGAAGCTTTCTTT. This codes for CASGGGVNTEAFF.